This entry features one T cell receptor (beta chain) sequence. Its cognate antigen is unknown. By quantitative 5'-RACE with molecular barcodes, the TCR beta libraries were made. Using its own MiXCR run on the 5' RACE reads, TCRdb lists one record per CDR3 protein. The sample holds some 350,000 distinct CDR3 sequences, roughly 14% seen once. The data were taken from a study of CD8 T cells in ankylosing spondylitis. Germline-derived CDR1 and CDR2 are LGHDT and YNNKEL (reference sequence). The CDR3 consists of 15 residues. The germline V and J ends were trimmed by 3 bases and 2 bases, with 12 bases remaining between them. Study results and caveats: For ankylosing spondylitis blood, a TCR beta motif of seven to nine highly homologous variants appeared characteristic. Certain motif variants had earlier been reported in reactive arthritis synovial fluid and blood.

This sequence was found in a male donor with ankylosing spondylitis or in good health (not recorded which). Material: blood, either unsorted or a sorted T cell fraction (not recorded which). The chain combines TRBV3-1 with TRBJ2-3; maybe TRBD2 (6 bases). The CDR3 spells CASSQERVTTDTQYF. CDR3 nucleotide sequence: TGTGCCAGCAGCCAGGAGCGGGTAACCACAGATACGCAGTATTTT.